Sequencing of this TCR beta chain was carried out in a study of T-cell reconstitution after alpha-beta-depleted transplantation in children. Study-level findings and limits: In some patients, recipient T cells and intrathymic progenitors surviving conditioning explained high day-60 diversity. Fresh T-cell production supplied most of the T-cell counts and diversity seen one year after transplant. Several hundred expanded graft clones reportedly were the source of alpha-beta T cells about two months after transplant.

With regard to this clonotype: The antigen is unknown.

Researchers prepared the TCRbeta library using unique molecular identifiers, the study reports. Using its own MiXCR run on the PCR reads, TCRdb lists one record per CDR3 protein. The repertoire holds approximately 110,000 distinct CDR3 sequences, about 21% seen once, with over 9.5% in the top ten. Between the trimmed V and J ends, which lost 0 bases and 5 bases, there was a span of 13 bases. The CDR3 is 16 amino acids. Germline assignment: CDR1 LNHNV and CDR2 YYDKDF (reference sequence). The J gene is TRBJ1-4, the V gene TRBV15, with no clear D. Material: PBMCs, mostly from graft donor cells, obtained 180 days after TCRalphabeta/CD19-depleted stem cell transplant. The TCR sequence derives from a male patient under 10 years old who had a stem cell transplant for chronic granulomatous disease, so the T cells may come from the graft donor. DNA of the CDR3: TGTGCCACCAGCAGAGAGACCCAGAGCGCGAATGAAAAACTGTTTTTT. Protein product: CATSRETQSANEKLFF.